This T cell receptor (beta chain) was captured by sequencing in a study of T cell responses to AZD1222 COVID-19 vaccine. Sequencing used immunoSEQ multiplex PCR; TCRdb keeps in-frame clones, though not all of them. The data hold 100,000 to 150,000 clones, with roughly 88% observed a single time. This clone showed up just once. The CDR3 covers 14 residues. Germline-derived CDR1 and CDR2 are SGHDT and YYEEEE. V dropped 2 bases and J dropped 2 bases, with 10 bases sitting between them. The clonotype comes from an adult in good health. This rearrangement joins TRBV5-6 to TRBJ2-5; D is unclear. The sample in question was peripheral blood, obtained on day 0 of AZD1222 vaccination. Here the CDR3 reads CASSFFGGQETQYF. The CDR3 DNA reads as TGTGCCAGCAGCTTCTTCGGCGGACAAGAGACCCAGTACTTC.